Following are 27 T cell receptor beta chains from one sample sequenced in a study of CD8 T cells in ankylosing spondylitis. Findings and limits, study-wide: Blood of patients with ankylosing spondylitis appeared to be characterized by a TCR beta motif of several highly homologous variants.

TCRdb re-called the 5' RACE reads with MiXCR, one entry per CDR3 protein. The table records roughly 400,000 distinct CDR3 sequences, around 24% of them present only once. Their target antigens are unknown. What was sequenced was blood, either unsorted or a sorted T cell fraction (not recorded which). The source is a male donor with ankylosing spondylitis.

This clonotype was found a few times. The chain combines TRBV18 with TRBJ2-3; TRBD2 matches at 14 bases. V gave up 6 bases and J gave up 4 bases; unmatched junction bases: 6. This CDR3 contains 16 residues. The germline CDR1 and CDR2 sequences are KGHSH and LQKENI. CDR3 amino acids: CASSQGLAGASDTQYF. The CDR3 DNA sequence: TGTGCCAGCTCTCAGGGACTAGCGGGAGCCTCAGATACGCAGTATTTT.

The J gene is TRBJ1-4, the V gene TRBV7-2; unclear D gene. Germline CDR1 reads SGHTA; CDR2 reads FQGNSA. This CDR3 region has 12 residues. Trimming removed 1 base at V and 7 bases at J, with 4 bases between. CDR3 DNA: TGTGCCAGCAGCTTAGTTCGTGAAAAACTGTTTTTT. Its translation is CASSLVREKLFF.

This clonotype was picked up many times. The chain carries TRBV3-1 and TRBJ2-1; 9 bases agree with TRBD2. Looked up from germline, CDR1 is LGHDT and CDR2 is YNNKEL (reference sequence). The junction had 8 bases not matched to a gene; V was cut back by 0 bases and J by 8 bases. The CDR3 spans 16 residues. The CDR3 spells CASSQDSVAGADEQFF. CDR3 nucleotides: TGTGCCAGCAGCCAAGACTCGGTAGCGGGAGCGGATGAGCAGTTCTTC.

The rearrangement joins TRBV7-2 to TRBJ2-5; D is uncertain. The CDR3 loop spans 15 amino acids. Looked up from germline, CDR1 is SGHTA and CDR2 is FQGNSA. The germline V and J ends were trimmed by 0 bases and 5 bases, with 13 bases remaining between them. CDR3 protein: CASSLAGRPGETQYF. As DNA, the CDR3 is TGTGCCAGCAGCTTAGCGGGCCGACCTGGGGAGACCCAGTACTTC.

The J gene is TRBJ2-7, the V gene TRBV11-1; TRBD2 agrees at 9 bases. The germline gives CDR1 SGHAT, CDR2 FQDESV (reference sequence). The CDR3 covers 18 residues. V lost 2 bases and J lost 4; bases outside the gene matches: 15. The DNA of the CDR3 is TGTGCCAGCAGCTTATACCCGCTGAGGAGCGGGAGGAGGTACGAGCAGTACTTC. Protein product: CASSLYPLRSGRRYEQYF.

The CDR3 DNA follows: TGTGCCAGCAGCTTAGCGGGGGGATATACGGAGCAGTACTTC. Translated, it gives CASSLAGGYTEQYF. The chain employs TRBV7-2 and TRBJ2-7; a weak D match, TRBD2 (6 bases). V was shortened by 0 bases and J by 7 bases, with 13 bases between the two germline ends. Germline assignment: CDR1 SGHTA and CDR2 FQGNSA. This CDR3 is built from 14 residues.

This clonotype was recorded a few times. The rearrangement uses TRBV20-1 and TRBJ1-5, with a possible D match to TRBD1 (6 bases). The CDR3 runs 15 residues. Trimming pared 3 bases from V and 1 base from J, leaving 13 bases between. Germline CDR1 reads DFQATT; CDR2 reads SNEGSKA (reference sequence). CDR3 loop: CSASAGVGSNQPQHF. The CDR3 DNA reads TGCAGTGCTAGCGCAGGGGTCGGGAGCAATCAGCCCCAGCATTTT.

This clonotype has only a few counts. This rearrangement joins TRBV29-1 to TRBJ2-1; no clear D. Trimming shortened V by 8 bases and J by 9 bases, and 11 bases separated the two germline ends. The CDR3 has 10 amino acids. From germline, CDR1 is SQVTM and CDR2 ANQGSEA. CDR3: CSTGSSEQFF. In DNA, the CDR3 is TGCAGCACTGGGTCCAGTGAGCAGTTCTTC.

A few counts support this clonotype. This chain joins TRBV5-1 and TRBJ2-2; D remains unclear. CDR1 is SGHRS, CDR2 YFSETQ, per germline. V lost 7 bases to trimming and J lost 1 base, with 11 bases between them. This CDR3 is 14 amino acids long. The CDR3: CASHGPKNTGELFF. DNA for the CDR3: TGCGCCAGCCATGGCCCAAAGAACACCGGGGAGCTGTTTTTT.

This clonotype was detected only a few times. This CDR3 is CASTPLDTQYF. For the CDR3, the DNA is TGTGCCAGCACTCCCCTTGATACGCAGTATTTT. The chain is built from TRBV6-1 and TRBJ2-3, with D hard to call. V was pared by 7 bases and J by 6 bases, with 8 bases between. Germline lookup yields CDR1 MNHNS and CDR2 SASEGT. CDR3 length: 11 residues.

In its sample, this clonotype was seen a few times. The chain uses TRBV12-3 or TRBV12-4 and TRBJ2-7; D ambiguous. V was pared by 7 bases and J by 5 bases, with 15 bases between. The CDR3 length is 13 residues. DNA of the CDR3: TGTGCCAGCACCGAATTGGGATTTAACGAGCAGTACTTC. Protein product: CASTELGFNEQYF.

CDR3 region: CASSLGTSNTEAFF. CDR3 nucleotides: TGCGCCAGCAGCTTGGGGACGAGTAACACTGAAGCTTTCTTT. V and J are TRBV5-1 and TRBJ1-1; no reliable D call. The CDR3 runs 14 residues. From germline, CDR1 is SGHRS and CDR2 YFSETQ. Trimming pared 0 bases from V and 2 bases from J, leaving 8 bases between.

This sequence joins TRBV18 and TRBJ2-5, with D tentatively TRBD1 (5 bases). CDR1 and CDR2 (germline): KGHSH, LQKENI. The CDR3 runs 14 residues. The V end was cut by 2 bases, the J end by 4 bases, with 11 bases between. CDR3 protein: CASSPSGPTETQYF. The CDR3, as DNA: TGTGCCAGCTCACCATCAGGGCCTACAGAGACCCAGTACTTC.

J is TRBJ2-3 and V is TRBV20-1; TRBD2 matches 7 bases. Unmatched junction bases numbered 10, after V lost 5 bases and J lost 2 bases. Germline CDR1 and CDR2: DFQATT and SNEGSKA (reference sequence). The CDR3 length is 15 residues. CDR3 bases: TGCAGTGCTCCACGGAGGGGAGGGTTCACAGATACGCAGTATTTT. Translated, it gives CSAPRRGGFTDTQYF.

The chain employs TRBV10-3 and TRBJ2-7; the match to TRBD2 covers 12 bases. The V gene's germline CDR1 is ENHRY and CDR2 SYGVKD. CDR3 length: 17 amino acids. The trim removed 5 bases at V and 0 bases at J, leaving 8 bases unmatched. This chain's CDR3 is CAISLLAGGPSSYEQYF. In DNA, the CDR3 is TGTGCCATCAGTTTACTAGCGGGAGGCCCAAGCTCCTACGAGCAGTACTTC.

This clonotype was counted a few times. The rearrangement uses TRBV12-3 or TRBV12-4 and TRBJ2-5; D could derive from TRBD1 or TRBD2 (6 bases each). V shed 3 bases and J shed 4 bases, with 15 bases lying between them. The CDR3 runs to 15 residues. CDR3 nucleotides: TGTGCCAGCAGTTTCTCGGGGGCACAGGTAGAGACCCAGTACTTC. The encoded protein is CASSFSGAQVETQYF.

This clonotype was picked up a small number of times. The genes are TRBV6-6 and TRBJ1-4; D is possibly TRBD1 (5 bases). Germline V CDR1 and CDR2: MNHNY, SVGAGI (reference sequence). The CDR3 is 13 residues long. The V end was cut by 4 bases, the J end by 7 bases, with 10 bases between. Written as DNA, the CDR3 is TGTGCCAGCAGTTCCCGGGGGGGTGAAAAACTGTTTTTT. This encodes CASSSRGGEKLFF.

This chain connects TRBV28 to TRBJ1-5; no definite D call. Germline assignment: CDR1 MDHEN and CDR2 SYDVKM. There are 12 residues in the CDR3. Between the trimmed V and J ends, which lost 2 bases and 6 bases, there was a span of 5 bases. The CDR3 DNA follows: TGTGCCAGCAGTTTAGTGCTTCAGCCCCAGCATTTT. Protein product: CASSLVLQPQHF. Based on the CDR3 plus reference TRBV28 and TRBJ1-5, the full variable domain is DVKVTQSSRYLVKRTGEKVFLECVQDMDHENMFWYRQDPGLGLRLIYFSYDVKMKEKGDIPEGYSVSREKKERFSLILESASTNQTSMYLCASSLVLQPQHFGDGTRLSIL.

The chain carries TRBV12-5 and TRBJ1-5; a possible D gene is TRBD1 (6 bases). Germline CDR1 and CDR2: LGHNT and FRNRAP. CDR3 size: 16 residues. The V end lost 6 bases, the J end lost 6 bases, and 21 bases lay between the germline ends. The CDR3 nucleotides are TGTGCTAGTGGCCCCATCAGGAGGGGGGGCACTCAGCCCCAGCATTTT. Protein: CASGPIRRGGTQPQHF. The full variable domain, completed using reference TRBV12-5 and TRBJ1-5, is DARVTQTPRHKVTEMGQEVTMRCQPILGHNTVFWYRQTMMQGLELLAYFRNRAPLDDSGMPKDRFSAEMPDATLATLKIQPSEPRDSAVYFCASGPIRRGGTQPQHFGDGTRLSIL.

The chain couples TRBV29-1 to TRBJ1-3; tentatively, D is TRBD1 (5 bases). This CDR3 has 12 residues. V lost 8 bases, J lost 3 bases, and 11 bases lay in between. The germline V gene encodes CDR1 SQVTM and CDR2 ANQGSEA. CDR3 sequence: CSHQGSGNTIYF. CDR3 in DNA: TGCAGCCATCAGGGAAGTGGAAACACCATATATTTT. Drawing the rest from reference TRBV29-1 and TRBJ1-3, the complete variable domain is SAVISQKPSRDICQRGTSLTIQCQVDSQVTMMFWYRQQPGQSLTLIATANQGSEATYESGFVIDKFPISRPNLTFSTLTVSNMSPEDSSIYLCSHQGSGNTIYFGEGSWLTVV.

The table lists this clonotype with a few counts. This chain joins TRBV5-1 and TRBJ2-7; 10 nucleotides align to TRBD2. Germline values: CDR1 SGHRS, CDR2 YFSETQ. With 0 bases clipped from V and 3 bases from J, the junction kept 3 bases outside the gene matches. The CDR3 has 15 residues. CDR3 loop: CASSLGTSGYYEQYF. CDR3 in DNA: TGCGCCAGCAGCTTGGGGACTAGCGGATACTACGAGCAGTACTTC.

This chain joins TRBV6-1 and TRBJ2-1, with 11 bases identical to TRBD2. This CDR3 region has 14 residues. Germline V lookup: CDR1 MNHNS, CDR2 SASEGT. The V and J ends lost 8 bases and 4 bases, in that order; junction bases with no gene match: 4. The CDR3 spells CASAGTSGYNEQFF. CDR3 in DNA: TGTGCCAGCGCTGGGACTAGCGGTTACAATGAGCAGTTCTTC.

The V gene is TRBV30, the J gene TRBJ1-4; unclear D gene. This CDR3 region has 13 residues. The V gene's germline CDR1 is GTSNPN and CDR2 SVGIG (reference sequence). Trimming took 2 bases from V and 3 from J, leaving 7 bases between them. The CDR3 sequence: CAWSPPPNEKLFF. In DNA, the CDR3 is TGTGCCTGGAGTCCCCCTCCTAATGAAAAACTGTTTTTT.

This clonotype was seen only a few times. The CDR3 protein is CASSRRLQGALGNTIYF. CDR3 DNA sequence: TGTGCCAGCAGCCGCCGATTACAGGGGGCGCTGGGAAACACCATATATTTT. This rearrangement joins TRBV28 to TRBJ1-3; 9 bases line up with TRBD1. V was clipped by 6 bases and J by 4 bases; unmatched bases: 13. This CDR3 is 17 amino acids long. Germline CDR1 reads MDHEN; CDR2 reads SYDVKM.

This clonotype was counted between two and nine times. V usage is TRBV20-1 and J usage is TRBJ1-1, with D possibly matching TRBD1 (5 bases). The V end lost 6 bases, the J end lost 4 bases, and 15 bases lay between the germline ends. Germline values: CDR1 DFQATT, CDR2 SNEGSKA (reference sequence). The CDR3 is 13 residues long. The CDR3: CSAPSGAGTEAFF. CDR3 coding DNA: TGCAGTGCCCCTAGTGGGGCAGGCACTGAAGCTTTCTTT.

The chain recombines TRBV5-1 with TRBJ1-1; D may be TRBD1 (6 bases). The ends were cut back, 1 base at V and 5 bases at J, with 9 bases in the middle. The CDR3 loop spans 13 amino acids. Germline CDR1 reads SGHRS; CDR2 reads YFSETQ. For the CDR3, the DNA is TGCGCCAGCAGCTTGACAGGGAAGACTGAAGCTTTCTTT. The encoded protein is CASSLTGKTEAFF.

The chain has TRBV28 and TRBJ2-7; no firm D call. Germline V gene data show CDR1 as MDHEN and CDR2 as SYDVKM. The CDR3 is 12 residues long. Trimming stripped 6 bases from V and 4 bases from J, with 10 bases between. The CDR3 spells CASRSRWYEQYF. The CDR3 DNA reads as TGTGCCAGCAGATCCCGTTGGTACGAGCAGTACTTC.